Listed here is a single T cell receptor (beta chain). The V gene lost 4 bases and the J gene lost 5 bases, with 5 bases spanning the gap. Per germline, CDR1 SGHVS and CDR2 FNYEAQ. The CDR3 is 11 residues long. Authors' methods: Reference gene primer amplification in the assay estimated nucleated cell counts. Profiling relied on immunoSEQ multiplex PCR, and the TCRdb table lists in-frame clones only, not all of them. From that table come the V and J calls and clone size; the DNA was used to work out D and trimming. Among 250,000 to 300,000 clones listed, 89% were seen once. These data belong to a study of blood T cell repertoires in COVID-19. Study-level background: Material from acute and convalescent COVID-19 was sourced from the United States, Italy and Spain. Sources were T cells, B-cell-depleted T cells, or PBMCs; the material itself was cDNA or gDNA.

The rearrangement uses TRBV7-6 and TRBJ2-5; D gene ambiguous. The origin of this receptor is a man aged 50 or older with acute or convalescent COVID-19. The sample consisted of peripheral blood. The CDR3 spells CASSSEETQYF. CDR3 DNA: TGTGCCAGCAGCTCTGAGGAGACCCAGTACTTC.